A single T cell receptor beta chain is shown here with its context. What it recognizes is unknown. These data come from a study of T cell repertoires in cytomegalovirus infection. Looking at the study overall: In the study, CMV epitopes included recently identified HLA-C-restricted and well-studied HLA-B-restricted ones. Signatures in public TCR beta sequences pointed to both CMV infection and matching HLA type.

TCRdb processed the reads anew with MiXCR; each CDR3 protein has one entry. The sample shows hundreds of thousands of distinct CDR3 sequences, approximately 32% of them seen only once. Regarding the study as a whole: Identification of carriers of CMV plus the relevant HLA was performed using cumulative public TCR beta family frequency. CMV-specific TCR beta clonotypes restricted by HLA-C were the ones dominating the ex vivo response.

Germline values: CDR1 SGHDT, CDR2 YYEEEE. Trimming removed 3 bases at V and 5 bases at J, with 15 bases between. The CDR3 covers 15 residues. This chain joins TRBV5-6 and TRBJ1-5, with D perhaps TRBD1 (5 bases). Material: cultured PBMCs, obtained from culture after CMV antigen stimulation. This receptor was taken from a human donor in good health (CMV status not recorded). Some clones in this sample may be carry-over from other donors' samples. In DNA form, the CDR3 reads TGTGCCAGCAGCTCCAACGGCAGGGATCATCAGCCCCAGCATTTT. Its protein is CASSSNGRDHQPQHF.